Listed here are 14 T cell receptor beta chains from one sample, sequenced in a study of blood T cell repertoires in COVID-19. Measured with immunoSEQ multiplex PCR; TCRdb has only the in-frame clones, and not every one. The sample carries 50,000 to 85,000 clones, 80% recorded once. Sequenced sample: peripheral blood. The source is a human donor in a cohort sampled during active COVID-19.

The rearrangement joins TRBV5-4 to TRBJ1-6, with a weak D call TRBD1 (5 bases). V was cut by 4 bases and J by 8 bases, with 7 bases left in between. Germline V lookup: CDR1 SGHNT, CDR2 YYREEE (reference sequence). This CDR3 has 12 residues. CDR3 sequence (DNA): TGTGCCAGCAGCCAGGGTGATTCACCCCTCCACTTT. Protein: CASSQGDSPLHF.

The V call is TRBV9, the J call TRBJ2-1, with TRBD2 matching over 9 bases. Looked up from germline, CDR1 is SGDLS and CDR2 is YYNGEE. The CDR3 has 13 amino acids. The V and J ends lost 6 bases and 7 bases, in that order; junction bases with no gene match: 5. The chain's CDR3 is CASNLAGSNEQFF. The CDR3 DNA reads TGTGCCAGCAACCTAGCGGGATCTAATGAGCAGTTCTTC. Combining the CDR3 with reference TRBV9 and TRBJ2-1 gives the whole variable domain DSGVTQTPKHLITATGQRVTLRCSPRSGDLSVYWYQQSLDQGLQFLIQYYNGEERAKGNILERFSAQQFPDLHSELNLSSLELGDSALYFCASNLAGSNEQFFGPGTRLTVL.

The chain is built from TRBV7-3 and TRBJ2-7, with a tentative D call TRBD1 (6 bases). This CDR3 region has 13 residues. Trimming cost V 5 bases and J 2 bases, with 10 bases left between them. The V gene's germline CDR1 is SGHTA and CDR2 FQGTGA. The CDR3 sequence is CASSVDSAYEQYF. Here the CDR3 DNA reads TGTGCCAGCAGCGTGGACAGCGCCTACGAGCAGTACTTC.

This clone was detected a few times. The rearrangement joins TRBV6-4 to TRBJ2-7; 9 nucleotides line up with TRBD2. The CDR3 extends over 14 amino acids. The germline CDR1 and CDR2 sequences are MRHNA and SNTAGT. V was clipped by 2 bases and J by 1 base; unmatched bases: 0. The CDR3 loop reads CASSDLAGSYEQYF. CDR3 in DNA: TGTGCCAGCAGTGACCTAGCGGGGTCCTACGAGCAGTACTTC.

The rearrangement joins TRBV6-5 to TRBJ1-6; 7 bases line up with TRBD1. This CDR3 has 13 residues. V lost 7 bases to trimming and J lost 6 bases; unmatched junction nucleotides: 3. CDR1 and CDR2 from the germline V gene are MNHEY and SVGAGI. DNA for the CDR3: TGTGCCAGCACAGGACAGGCTAATTCACCCCTCCACTTT. It codes for CASTGQANSPLHF.

The chain uses TRBV11-1 and TRBJ1-1; maybe TRBD1 (5 bases). V gave up 5 bases and J gave up 4 bases, with 17 bases separating them. CDR3 length: 15 residues. Germline CDR1 reads SGHAT; CDR2 reads FQDESV (reference sequence). The CDR3 reads CASSPGRTRLTEAFF. CDR3 sequence (DNA): TGTGCCAGCAGCCCAGGGAGGACTCGACTCACTGAAGCTTTCTTT.

This rearrangement joins TRBV9 to TRBJ2-7; TRBD1 might be the D (5 bases). The germline CDR1 and CDR2 sequences are SGDLS and YYNGEE. The V gene lost 4 bases and the J gene lost 0 bases, with 14 bases spanning the gap. CDR3 length equals 15 residues. The CDR3 DNA sequence: TGTGCCAGCAGCAAAGAGCCAGACAGCTCCTACGAGCAGTACTTC. Protein: CASSKEPDSSYEQYF.

The CDR3 DNA follows: TGTGCCAGCAGCGCCAGGCTTAGCGGGAGGGCCCGAGATACGCAGTATTTT. Its translation is CASSARLSGRARDTQYF. The V call is TRBV5-6, the J call TRBJ2-3; 11 bases fit TRBD2. The CDR3 consists of 17 residues. The V and J ends lost 4 bases and 5 bases, in that order; junction bases with no gene match: 12. The germline V gene encodes CDR1 SGHDT and CDR2 YYEEEE.

This rearrangement joins TRBV10-3 to TRBJ2-5; no reliable D call. Per germline, CDR1 ENHRY and CDR2 SYGVKD. V gave up 8 bases and J gave up 5 bases, with 18 bases separating them. CDR3 length: 14 amino acids. CDR3 DNA: TGTGCCATCGCCCAGGCTTTGAAAGAGGAGACCCAGTACTTC. The encoded protein is CAIAQALKEETQYF.

The chain joins TRBV9 to TRBJ2-3; 8 bases match TRBD2. V shed 0 bases and J 4 bases; nucleotides not matched to a gene: 19. The V gene's germline CDR1 is SGDLS and CDR2 YYNGEE. This CDR3 region has 20 residues. For the CDR3, the DNA is TGTGCCAGCAGCGTAGGTTCCCTAGCGGGCGGTGCGGGGGGCGCAGATACGCAGTATTTT. Amino acid sequence: CASSVGSLAGGAGGADTQYF. The full variable domain, rest sourced from reference TRBV9 and TRBJ2-3, is DSGVTQTPKHLITATGQRVTLRCSPRSGDLSVYWYQQSLDQGLQFLIQYYNGEERAKGNILERFSAQQFPDLHSELNLSSLELGDSALYFCASSVGSLAGGAGGADTQYFGPGTRLTVL.

J is TRBJ2-2 and V is TRBV6-5; 9 bases are a match to TRBD1. V lost 10 bases and J lost 5; bases outside the gene matches: 8. This CDR3 comprises 14 residues. CDR1 is MNHEY and CDR2 is SVGAGI in the germline V gene. The CDR3: CATAQGARTGELFF. CDR3 coding DNA: TGTGCCACAGCACAGGGGGCGCGAACCGGGGAGCTGTTTTTT.

J is TRBJ2-5 and V is TRBV7-9, with a possible D match to TRBD2 (6 bases). This CDR3 comprises 14 residues. V lost 0 bases, J lost 3 bases, and 8 bases lay in between. Germline V gives CDR1 SEHNR, CDR2 FQNEAQ (reference sequence). CDR3 sequence reads: CASSLARGEETQYF. CDR3 coding DNA: TGTGCCAGCAGCTTAGCGCGCGGGGAAGAGACCCAGTACTTC.

The chain couples TRBV7-3 to TRBJ1-3; 8 bases line up with TRBD1. The CDR3 runs 15 residues. The germline V gene encodes CDR1 SGHTA and CDR2 FQGTGA. J was trimmed by 2 bases and V by 5 bases; bases with no gene match: 5. The CDR3 DNA is TGTGCCAGCAGCCGAGACAGGGGACCTGGAAACACCATATATTTT. It translates to CASSRDRGPGNTIYF.

The chain couples TRBV9 to TRBJ1-6; 8 bases agree with TRBD1. Germline assignment: CDR1 SGDLS and CDR2 YYNGEE. V gave up 4 bases and J gave up 7 bases; unmatched junction bases: 10. The CDR3 is 16 amino acids. The CDR3 nucleotides are TGTGCCAGCAGCTCGAAAGGACAGGGCCTAAATTCACCCCTCCACTTT. This gives the protein CASSSKGQGLNSPLHF. Supplemented by reference TRBV9 and TRBJ1-6, the full variable domain reads DSGVTQTPKHLITATGQRVTLRCSPRSGDLSVYWYQQSLDQGLQFLIQYYNGEERAKGNILERFSAQQFPDLHSELNLSSLELGDSALYFCASSSKGQGLNSPLHFGNGTRLTVT.